The T cell receptor (beta chain) under discussion was sequenced for a study of blood T cell repertoires in COVID-19. Germline V CDR1 and CDR2: LNHDA, SQIVND (reference sequence). The trim removed 4 bases at V and 0 bases at J, leaving 18 bases unmatched. The CDR3 sequence is 21 residues long. TCRdb keeps only in-frame clones here, not all; method: immunoSEQ multiplex PCR. The data show about 400,000 clones, under 90% seen once. Sequenced: PBMCs or T cells enriched from blood (not recorded which). The receptor comes from a young woman who had recovered from COVID-19. This chain uses TRBV19 with TRBJ2-3; 11 bases agree with TRBD2. DNA for the CDR3: TGTGCCAGTAGTACAGACCCCGGGACTAGCGGATACAGACCTAGCACAGATACGCAGTATTTT. This codes for CASSTDPGTSGYRPSTDTQYF.